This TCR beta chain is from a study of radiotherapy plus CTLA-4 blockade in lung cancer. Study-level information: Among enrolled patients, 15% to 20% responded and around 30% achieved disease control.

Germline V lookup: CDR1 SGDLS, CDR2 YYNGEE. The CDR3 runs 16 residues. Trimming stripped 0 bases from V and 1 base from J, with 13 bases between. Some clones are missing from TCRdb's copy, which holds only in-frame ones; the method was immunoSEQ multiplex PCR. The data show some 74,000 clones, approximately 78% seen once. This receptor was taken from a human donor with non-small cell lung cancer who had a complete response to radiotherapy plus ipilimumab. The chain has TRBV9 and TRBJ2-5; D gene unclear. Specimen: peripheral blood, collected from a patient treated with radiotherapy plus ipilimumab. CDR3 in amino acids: CASSVAARKSQETQYF. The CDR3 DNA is TGTGCCAGCAGCGTAGCTGCGCGGAAAAGCCAAGAGACCCAGTACTTC.